The 4 T cell receptor beta chains reported below all come from one sample, sequenced in a study of shared clonotypes between healthy human individuals. Assay: immunoSEQ multiplex PCR; the TCRdb copy retains only in-frame clones and omits some. Among about a million clones listed, 76% were seen once. The sequencing input was memory CD4+ T cells sorted from blood. Subset meaning: CD45RA-negative fraction. Receptors originate from a man aged 18 to 29 in good health.

This sequence joins TRBV18 and TRBJ2-5; D gene unclear. CDR1 is KGHSH, CDR2 LQKENI, per germline. This CDR3 comprises 11 residues. Trimming stripped 6 bases from V and 5 bases from J, with 7 bases between. CDR3 residues: CASSQAETQYF. In DNA, the CDR3 is TGTGCCAGCTCCCAAGCCGAGACCCAGTACTTC.

The chain is built from TRBV4-3 and TRBJ2-6; TRBD1 matches at 11 bases. The CDR3 spans 21 residues. The V segment lost 0 bases and the J segment 3 bases; nucleotides outside the gene matches: 13. Germline V lookup: CDR1 LGHNA, CDR2 YSLEER. The CDR3 spells CASSQDLPRDRGSSGANVLTF. The CDR3 DNA follows: TGCGCCAGCAGCCAAGATCTTCCCCGGGACAGGGGGTCGAGTGGGGCCAACGTCCTGACTTTC.

Points on this clone: This CDR3 is also generated by other DNA sequences in the sample. V gene TRBV10-3 combines with J gene TRBJ2-5, with TRBD2 matching 13 bases. This CDR3 is 14 amino acids long. The germline V gene encodes CDR1 ENHRY and CDR2 SYGVKD. Losses at the gene ends were 4 bases for V and 5 bases for J; bases not matched to a gene: 1. CDR3: CAISGTSGGETQYF. The CDR3 DNA follows: TGTGCCATCAGTGGGACTAGCGGGGGTGAGACCCAGTACTTC.

In its sample, this clone was seen once. CDR3 loop: CASSQWDRVSPLHF. CDR3 sequence (DNA): TGCGCCAGCAGCCAATGGGACAGGGTTTCACCCCTCCACTTT. The V call is TRBV4-1, the J call TRBJ1-6; 9 bases map to TRBD1. Trimming took 2 bases from V and 9 from J; bases not matched to a gene: 2. The CDR3 consists of 14 residues. Germline values: CDR1 MGHRA, CDR2 YSYEKL.